This T cell receptor beta chain is drawn from a study of beta chain features in type 1 diabetes. Across the study: Summed over all samples, the examined sorted cells came to 95 million to 130 million.

Broader study findings: Because the template was cDNA, high-expressing cells might be over-represented. Sampled from patients, naive, central memory and Treg TCRB repertoires appeared more similar than those sampled from healthy donors. Shorter TCRB CDR3s, moderately but significantly so, were found in Type 1 diabetes patients in all four CD4+ subsets.

This clone was detected a few times. Its antigen is unidentified. Stem cell-like memory, regulatory, central memory and naive CD4+ cells were sorted via CD45RO/CCR7/CD25/CD127/CD95/CD27. Germline CDR1 SGDLS, CDR2 YYNGEE. The CDR3 runs to 14 residues. Trimming left V 3 bases short and J 2 bases short, with 10 bases between. Reverse transcription of all isolated RNA meant that expressed TCRB transcripts were sequenced. Generated by immunoSEQ multiplex PCR, the TCRdb table keeps only in-frame clones and is missing some. In the table there are hundreds of thousands of clones, over 12% of which are singletons.

The rearrangement joins TRBV9 to TRBJ2-3, with D hard to call. This TCR was recovered from a man younger than 30 with type 1 diabetes. The sequenced sample consisted of naive CD4+ T cells from blood. The CDR3 region is CASSARIPTDTQYF. In DNA, the CDR3 is TGTGCCAGCAGCGCTAGAATACCCACAGATACGCAGTATTTT.